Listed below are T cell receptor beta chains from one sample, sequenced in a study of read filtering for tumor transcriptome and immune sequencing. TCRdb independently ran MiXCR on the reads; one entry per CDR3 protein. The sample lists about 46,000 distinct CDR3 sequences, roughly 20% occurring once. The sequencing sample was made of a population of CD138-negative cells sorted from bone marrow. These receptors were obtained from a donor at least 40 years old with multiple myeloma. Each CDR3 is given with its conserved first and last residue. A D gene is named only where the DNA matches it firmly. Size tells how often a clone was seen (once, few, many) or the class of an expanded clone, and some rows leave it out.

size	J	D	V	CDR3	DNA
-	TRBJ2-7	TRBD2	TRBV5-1	CASSPSSGNYEQYF	TGCGCCAGCAGCCCCTCTAGCGGGAACTACGAGCAGTACTTC
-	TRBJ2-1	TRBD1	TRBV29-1	CSVKRDRAYNEQFF	TGCAGCGTAAAACGGGACAGGGCTTACAATGAGCAGTTCTTC
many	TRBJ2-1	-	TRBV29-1	CSVEDRYNEQFF	TGCAGCGTTGAAGACCGCTACAATGAGCAGTTCTTC
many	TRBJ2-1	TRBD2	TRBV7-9	CASSTGLASNEQFF	TGTGCCAGCAGCACCGGACTAGCTTCAAATGAGCAGTTCTTC
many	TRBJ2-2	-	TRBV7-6	CASSDRGLAENTGELFF	TGTGCCAGCTCCGATAGGGGGTTAGCGGAGAACACCGGGGAGCTGTTTTTT
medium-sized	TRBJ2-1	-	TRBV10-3	CASHRDPSSYNEQFF	TGTGCCAGCCACAGGGACCCTAGCTCCTACAATGAGCAGTTCTTC
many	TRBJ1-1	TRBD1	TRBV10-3	CAIRHPGTGALNTEAFF	TGTGCCATCAGGCATCCCGGGACAGGGGCCCTGAACACTGAAGCTTTCTTT
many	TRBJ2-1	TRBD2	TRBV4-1	CASSQLAGNLRNEQFF	TGCGCCAGCAGCCAACTAGCGGGCAACCTTCGGAATGAGCAGTTCTTC
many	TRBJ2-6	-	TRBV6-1	CASIQDTVLYSGANVLTF	TGTGCCAGCATTCAAGACACGGTGCTTTACTCTGGGGCCAACGTCCTGACTTTC
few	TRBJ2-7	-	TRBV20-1	CSAGDSRDTYEQYF	TGCAGTGCTGGGGATTCTCGGGACACCTACGAGCAGTACTTC
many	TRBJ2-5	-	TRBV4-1	CASSQSPDSSQETQYF	TGCGCCAGCAGCCAGTCTCCAGACAGCTCTCAAGAGACCCAGTACTTC
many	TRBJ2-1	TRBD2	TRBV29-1	CSVPQWENSAGGGSYNEQFF	TGCAGCGTCCCCCAGTGGGAAAATTCAGCGGGAGGCGGCTCCTACAATGAGCAGTTCTTC
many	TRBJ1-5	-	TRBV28	CASSIKGQIVQPQHF	TGTGCCAGCAGTATAAAAGGACAGATTGTTCAGCCCCAGCATTTT
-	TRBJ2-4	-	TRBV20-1	CSARQGNIQYF	TGCAGTGCTAGACAAGGAAACATTCAGTACTTC
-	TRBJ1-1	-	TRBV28	CASRITPQWSLEAFF	TGTGCCAGCAGGATTACCCCTCAGTGGAGCCTTGAAGCTTTCTTT
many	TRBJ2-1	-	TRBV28	CASSSPRDEQFF	TGTGCCAGCAGTTCCCCCCGGGATGAGCAGTTCTTC
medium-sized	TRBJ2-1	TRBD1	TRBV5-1	CASSLGTGAYNEQFF	TGCGCCAGCAGCTTAGGGACAGGGGCCTACAATGAGCAGTTCTTC
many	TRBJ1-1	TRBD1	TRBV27	CASTRQGADTEAFF	TGTGCCAGCACCCGGCAGGGGGCCGACACTGAAGCTTTCTTT
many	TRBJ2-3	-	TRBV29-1	CSVRRNILPDTQYF	TGCAGCGTCCGTAGGAACATCCTACCAGATACGCAGTATTTT
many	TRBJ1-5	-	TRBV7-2	CASSIQTGPDQPQHF	TGTGCCAGCAGCATCCAGACCGGGCCGGATCAGCCCCAGCATTTT
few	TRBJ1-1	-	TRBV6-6	CASKKQNTEAFF	TGTGCCAGCAAAAAACAGAACACTGAAGCTTTCTTT
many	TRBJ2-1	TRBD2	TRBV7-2	CASRPGTSVLNEQFF	TGTGCCAGCAGACCTGGGACTAGCGTCCTCAATGAGCAGTTCTTC
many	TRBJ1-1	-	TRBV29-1	CSVEQGSDTEAFF	TGCAGCGTTGAACAGGGTTCAGACACTGAAGCTTTCTTT
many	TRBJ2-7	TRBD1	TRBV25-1	CASSLGTGVNEQYF	TGTGCCAGCAGCCTCGGGACAGGGGTCAACGAGCAGTACTTC
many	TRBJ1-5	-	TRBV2	CASSENRAGTQPQHF	TGTGCCAGCAGTGAAAACCGGGCGGGGACTCAGCCCCAGCATTTT
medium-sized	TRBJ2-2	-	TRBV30	CAWSDGLADTGELFF	TGTGCCTGGAGTGACGGCCTAGCCGACACCGGGGAGCTGTTTTTT
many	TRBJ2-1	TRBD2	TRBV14	CASSQGGRSYNEQFF	TGTGCCAGCAGCCAGGGCGGGAGGTCCTACAATGAGCAGTTCTTC
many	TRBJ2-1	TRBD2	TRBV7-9	CASSLVGSGINNEQFF	TGTGCCAGCAGCTTAGTGGGTAGCGGGATAAACAATGAGCAGTTCTTC
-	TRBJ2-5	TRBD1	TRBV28	CASSFSGGEETQYF	TGTGCCAGCAGTTTCTCAGGGGGCGAAGAGACCCAGTACTTC
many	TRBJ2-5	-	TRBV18	CASSPPGQETQYF	TGTGCCAGCTCACCGCCCGGGCAAGAGACCCAGTACTTC
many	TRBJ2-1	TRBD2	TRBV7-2	CASSKRGTSANNEQFF	TGTGCCAGCAGCAAGCGGGGGACTAGCGCGAACAATGAGCAGTTCTTC
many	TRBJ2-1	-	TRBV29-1	CSVEWDPLINEQFF	TGCAGCGTTGAGTGGGACCCCTTGATCAATGAGCAGTTCTTC
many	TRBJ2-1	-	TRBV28	CAASARNSYNEQFF	TGTGCCGCCAGCGCGCGGAACTCCTACAATGAGCAGTTCTTC
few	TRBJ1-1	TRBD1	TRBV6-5	CASSRDRGNTEAFF	TGTGCCAGCAGTCGGGACAGGGGGAACACTGAAGCTTTCTTT
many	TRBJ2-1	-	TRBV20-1	CSARAVAESYNEQFF	TGCAGTGCTAGGGCAGTAGCGGAGTCTTACAATGAGCAGTTCTTC
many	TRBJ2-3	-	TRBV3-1	CASSQGFDTDTQYF	TGTGCCAGCAGCCAAGGTTTCGACACAGATACGCAGTATTTT
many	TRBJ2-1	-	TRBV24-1	CATRLGGAAGNEQFF	TGTGCCACCCGCCTGGGTGGGGCAGCTGGGAATGAGCAGTTCTTC
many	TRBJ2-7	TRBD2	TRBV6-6	CASSLLAGGPYEQYF	TGTGCCAGCAGCCTTCTAGCGGGAGGGCCTTACGAGCAGTACTTC
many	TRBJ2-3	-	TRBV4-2	CASSQAPKDTQYF	TGTGCCAGCAGCCAAGCCCCAAAAGATACGCAGTATTTT
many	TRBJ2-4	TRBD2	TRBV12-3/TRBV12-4	CASGGTSDNKNIQYF	TGTGCCAGCGGCGGGACTAGCGACAACAAAAACATTCAGTACTTC